The rows below give T cell receptor beta chains drawn from one sample of a study of Ad26.COV2.S vaccination and SARS-CoV-2 variants. The protocol was immunoSEQ multiplex PCR, while the TCRdb copy is restricted to in-frame clones and leaves out a portion. The sample includes 250,000 to 300,000 clones, around 87% of them seen just once. The material sequenced was peripheral blood, taken in a trial of Ad26.COV2.S vaccine versus placebo. These receptors were taken from a person aged 18-60 years who received the Ad26.COV2.S COVID-19 vaccine or a placebo. Both conserved end residues are trimmed from each CDR3. Part of the rows lack a size; the others show once, few, many or a class for expanded clones.

clone size	V gene	J gene	CDR3 protein
-	TRBV7-6	TRBJ2-3	ASSERRGDTQY
once	TRBV7-2	TRBJ2-3	ASSLGQRGTDTQY
-	TRBV5-1	TRBJ1-2	ASSLRAGDYAGYT
-	TRBV2	TRBJ1-2	ASRMDSDGYT
-	TRBV12-5	TRBJ1-2	ASGLPWTGPYYGYT
-	TRBV6-6	TRBJ2-2	ASSPQLGAGELF
-	TRBV5-1	TRBJ2-5	ASSLGQGMRETQY
-	TRBV27	TRBJ2-4	ASSSQGGLAKNIQY
-	TRBV6-2/TRBV6-3	TRBJ2-5	ASSYGGVTQETQY
-	TRBV5-1	TRBJ2-7	ASSLEGDEQY
-	TRBV10-3	TRBJ2-2	AISELTSGNTGELF
once	TRBV24-1	TRBJ1-1	ATRPTRDSMNTEAF
-	TRBV7-3	TRBJ2-7	ASSLAGTSGGTTYEQY
-	TRBV18	TRBJ1-5	ASSPTDGQGQKH
once	TRBV5-1	TRBJ1-2	ASSLAGGADGYT
-	TRBV7-2	TRBJ1-2	ASSLDSARGNYGYT
-	TRBV19	TRBJ1-2	ASSIANLLSNEGYT
-	TRBV10-2	TRBJ1-1	ASSKMTGPIITEAF
-	TRBV10-3	TRBJ1-2	AAGGGGGRGRVGYT
-	TRBV20-1	TRBJ2-3	SAGDRWRTDTQY
-	TRBV7-9	TRBJ2-2	ASRRTGKSGELF
-	TRBV13	TRBJ2-1	ASSSRERGSYNEQF
-	TRBV6-5	TRBJ2-5	ASSYGLAGDQETQY
-	TRBV10-3	TRBJ1-2	AISDRGHGYT
once	TRBV29-1	TRBJ2-2	SVEDGRSTGELF
-	TRBV6-2/TRBV6-3	TRBJ1-5	ASSPSRTVNQPQH
-	TRBV5-4	TRBJ2-3	ASSLAFQRSTDTQY
-	TRBV29-1	TRBJ2-7	SVGYGNYEQY
-	TRBV6-1	TRBJ1-2	ASSEEGRPKRYGYT
-	TRBV18	TRBJ2-1	ASSPRQSEGNEQF
-	TRBV6-1	TRBJ1-4	ASSDGQGGEKLF
-	TRBV6-4	TRBJ1-4	ASSDSSPGLTNEKLF
once	TRBV5-1	TRBJ2-3	ASSQGTATDTQY
-	TRBV18	TRBJ2-3	ASGPPESRTDTQY
-	TRBV5-4	TRBJ2-4	ASSPGGGWENIQY
-	TRBV7-9	TRBJ1-4	ASSFGSYNEKLF
-	TRBV7-9	TRBJ2-1	ATGLAGTNEQF